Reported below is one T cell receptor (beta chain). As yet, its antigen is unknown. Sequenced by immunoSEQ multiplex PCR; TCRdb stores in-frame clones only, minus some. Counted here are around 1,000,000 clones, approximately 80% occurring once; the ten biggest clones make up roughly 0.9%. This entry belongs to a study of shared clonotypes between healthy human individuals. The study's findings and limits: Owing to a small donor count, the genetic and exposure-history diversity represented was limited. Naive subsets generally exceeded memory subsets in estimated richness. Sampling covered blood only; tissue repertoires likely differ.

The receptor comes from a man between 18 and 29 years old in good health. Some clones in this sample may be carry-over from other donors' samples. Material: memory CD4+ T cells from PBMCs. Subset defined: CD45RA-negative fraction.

CDR3 in DNA: TGTGCCAGCAGCCGGCCGGGACTCCTCCAACGGGACACCGGGGAGCTGTTTTTT. Its protein is CASSRPGLLQRDTGELFF. The rearrangement joins TRBV7-2 to TRBJ2-2; tentative D call: TRBD2 (6 bases). The CDR3 is 18 residues long. V was clipped by 5 bases and J by 3 bases, with 22 bases between them. Germline-derived CDR1 and CDR2 are SGHTA and FQGNSA.